Each of the 5 T cell receptor beta chains below was sequenced from the same sample in a study of blood T cell repertoires in COVID-19. Clones were sequenced by immunoSEQ multiplex PCR, and TCRdb holds only the in-frame ones, with some missing. The sample lists roughly 80,000 clones; around nine tenths were seen once. Sequenced material: peripheral blood. The source is a woman at least 80 years old with acute or convalescent COVID-19.

V and J are TRBV21-1 and TRBJ2-6; the table assigns TRBD1, which was not confirmed against the DNA. TRBV21-1 is annotated as a pseudogene. This CDR3 is built from 18 residues. The CDR3 bases are TGTGCCAGCCCACGTTACAGGGTGAAGATCTCTGGGGCCAACGTCCTGACTTTC. It yields the protein CASPRYRVKISGANVLTF.

The rearrangement links TRBV9 to TRBJ2-3; 8 bases fit TRBD2. Germline trimming cut 5 bases from V and 6 bases from J; bases unmatched to any gene: 17. CDR3 size: 17 residues. Germline V lookup: CDR1 SGDLS, CDR2 YYNGEE. The CDR3 nucleotides are TGTGCCAGCAGTCAAGAGGCGGGGGGTTCACCATCCGATACGCAGTATTTT. Its protein product is CASSQEAGGSPSDTQYF.

The chain joins TRBV3-1 (or the pseudogene TRBV3-2) to TRBJ2-1; TRBD2 aligns across 12 bases. Germline V gene data show CDR1 as LGHDT and CDR2 as YNNKEL (reference sequence). With V trimmed by 6 bases and J by 3 bases, 9 bases remained unmatched. The CDR3 spans 17 residues. The DNA of the CDR3 is TGTGCCAGCAGAGAAACTAGCGGGGGGCTTAACTACAATGAGCAGTTCTTC. As protein: CASRETSGGLNYNEQFF.

The CDR3 is CASSPRWASGRGGETQYF. The CDR3, as DNA: TGTGCCAGCAGCCCCCGGTGGGCTAGCGGGAGGGGAGGGGAGACCCAGTACTTC. The J gene is TRBJ2-5, the V gene TRBV3-1 (or the pseudogene TRBV3-2), with 12 bases identical to TRBD2. V lost 4 bases, J lost 5 bases, and 14 bases stayed unmatched. From germline, CDR1 is LGHDT and CDR2 YNNKEL (reference sequence). This CDR3 is 18 amino acids long.

The rearrangement joins TRBV6-4 to TRBJ2-3; tentatively, D is TRBD2 (6 bases). CDR1 is MRHNA and CDR2 is SNTAGT in the germline V gene. The V end was cut by 4 bases, the J end by 0 bases, with 14 bases between. The length of the CDR3 is 16 residues. This chain's CDR3 is CASSATGTQSTDTQYF. The CDR3, as DNA: TGTGCCAGCAGTGCCACCGGGACTCAGAGCACAGATACGCAGTATTTT.